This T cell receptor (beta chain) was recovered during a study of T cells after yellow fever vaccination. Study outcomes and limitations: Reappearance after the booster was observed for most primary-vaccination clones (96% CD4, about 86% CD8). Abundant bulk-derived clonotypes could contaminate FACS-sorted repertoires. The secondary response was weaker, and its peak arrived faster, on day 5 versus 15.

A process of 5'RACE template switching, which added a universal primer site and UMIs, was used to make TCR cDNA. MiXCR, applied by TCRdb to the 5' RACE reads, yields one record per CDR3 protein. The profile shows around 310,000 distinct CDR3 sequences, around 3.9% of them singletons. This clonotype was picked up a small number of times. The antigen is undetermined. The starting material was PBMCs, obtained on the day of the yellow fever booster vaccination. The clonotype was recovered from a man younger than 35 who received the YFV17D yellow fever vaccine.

DNA of the CDR3: TGTGCCAGCAGCTTCCCGAACGGATACAATGAGCAGTTCTTC. It encodes CASSFPNGYNEQFF. This chain links TRBV7-9 with TRBJ2-1, with D hard to call. V dropped 3 bases and J dropped 4 bases, with 10 bases sitting between them. From germline, CDR1 is SEHNR and CDR2 FQNEAQ (reference sequence). This CDR3 has 14 amino acids. Drawing the rest from reference TRBV7-9 and TRBJ2-1, the complete variable domain is DTGVSQNPRHKITKRGQNVTFRCDPISEHNRLYWYRQTLGQGPEFLTYFQNEAQLEKSRLLSDRFSAERPKGSFSTLEIQRTEQGDSAMYLCASSFPNGYNEQFFGPGTRLTVL.